This record looks at one TCR beta chain sequence and its context. As yet, its antigen is unknown. This CDR3 comprises 11 residues. CDR1 and CDR2 (germline): MDHEN, SYDVKM. The V end lost 5 bases, the J end lost 10 bases, and 10 bases lay between the germline ends. The sample belongs to a study of cytomegalovirus exposure and HLA in healthy donors. Whole-study results and caveats: It was only CMV serostatus that was available as immune exposure information. Other equally common chains were less clonally expanded than HLA-associated TCR beta chains, a later analysis showed.

Use of 60 Vbeta and 13 Jbeta primers characterized the PCR. Profiled with immunoSEQ multiplex PCR; TCRdb holds only in-frame clones, not every one. The repertoire holds more than 150,000 clones, roughly 77% seen once, with 1% in the top ten. This TCR derives from a woman aged 45-65 years in good health and CMV-seropositive. This chain joins TRBV28 and TRBJ2-3, with D maybe TRBD2 (5 bases). The sample comprised PBMCs. The CDR3 is CASSPGKAQYF. The CDR3 bases are TGTGCCAGCAGTCCCGGGAAAGCGCAGTATTTT. Full variable domain (outside the CDR3, taken from reference TRBV28 and TRBJ2-3): DVKVTQSSRYLVKRTGEKVFLECVQDMDHENMFWYRQDPGLGLRLIYFSYDVKMKEKGDIPEGYSVSREKKERFSLILESASTNQTSMYLCASSPGKAQYFGPGTRLTVL.